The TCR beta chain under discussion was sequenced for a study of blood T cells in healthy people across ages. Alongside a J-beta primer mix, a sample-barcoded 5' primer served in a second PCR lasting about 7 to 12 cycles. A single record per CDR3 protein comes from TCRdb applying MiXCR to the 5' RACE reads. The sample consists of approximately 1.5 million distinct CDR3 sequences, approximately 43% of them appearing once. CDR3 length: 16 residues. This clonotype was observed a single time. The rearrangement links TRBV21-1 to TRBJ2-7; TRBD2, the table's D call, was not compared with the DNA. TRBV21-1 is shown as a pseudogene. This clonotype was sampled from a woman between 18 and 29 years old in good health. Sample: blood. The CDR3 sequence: CASSKALTSGGNEQYF. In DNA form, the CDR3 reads TGTGCCAGCAGCAAAGCGCTCACTAGCGGGGGGAATGAGCAGTACTTC.